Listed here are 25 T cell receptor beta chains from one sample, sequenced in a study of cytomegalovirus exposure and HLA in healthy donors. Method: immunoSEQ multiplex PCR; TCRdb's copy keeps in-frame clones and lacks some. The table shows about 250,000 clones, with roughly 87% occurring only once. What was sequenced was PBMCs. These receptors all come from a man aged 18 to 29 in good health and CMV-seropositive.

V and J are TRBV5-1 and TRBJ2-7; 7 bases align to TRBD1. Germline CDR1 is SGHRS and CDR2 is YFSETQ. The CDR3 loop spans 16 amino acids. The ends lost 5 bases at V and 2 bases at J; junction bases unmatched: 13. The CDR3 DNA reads TGCGCCAGCAGGGAGCGTCCGGGACAGAATCCCTACGAGCAGTACTTC. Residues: CASRERPGQNPYEQYF. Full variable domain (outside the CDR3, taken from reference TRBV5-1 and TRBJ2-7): KAGVTQTPRYLIKTRGQQVTLSCSPISGHRSVSWYQQTPGQGLQFLFEYFSETQRNKGNFPGRFSGRQFSNSRSEMNVSTLELGDSALYLCASRERPGQNPYEQYFGPGTRLTVT.

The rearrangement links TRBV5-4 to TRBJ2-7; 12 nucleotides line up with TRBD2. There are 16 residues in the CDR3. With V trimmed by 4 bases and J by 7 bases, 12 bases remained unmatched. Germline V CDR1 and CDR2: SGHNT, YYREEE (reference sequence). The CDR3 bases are TGTGCCAGCAGCAAGAAGGGGACTAGCGGGTGGGTTGAGCAGTACTTC. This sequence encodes CASSKKGTSGWVEQYF.

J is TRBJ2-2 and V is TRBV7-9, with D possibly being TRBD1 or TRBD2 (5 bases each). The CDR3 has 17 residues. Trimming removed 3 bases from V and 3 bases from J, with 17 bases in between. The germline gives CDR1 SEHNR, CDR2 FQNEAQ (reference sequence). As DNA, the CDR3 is TGTGCCAGCAGCTTCGACGAGGGGTTGGATTACACCGGGGAGCTGTTTTTT. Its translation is CASSFDEGLDYTGELFF.

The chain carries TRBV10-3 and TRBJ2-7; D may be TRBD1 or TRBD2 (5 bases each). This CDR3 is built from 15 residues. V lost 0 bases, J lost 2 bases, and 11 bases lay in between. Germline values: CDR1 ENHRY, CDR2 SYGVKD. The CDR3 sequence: CAISESTGAAYEQYF. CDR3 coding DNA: TGTGCCATCAGTGAGTCAACCGGGGCCGCCTACGAGCAGTACTTC.

The CDR3 DNA follows: TGTGCCAGCAGCTCGACAGGGGGCGTCTACGAGCAGTACTTC. Its protein product is CASSSTGGVYEQYF. The chain joins TRBV7-2 to TRBJ2-7, with 10 bases aligning to TRBD1. From germline, CDR1 is SGHTA and CDR2 FQGNSA. The CDR3 runs 14 residues. After removal of 4 bases from V and 3 bases from J, the junction contained 3 bases not matched to a gene.

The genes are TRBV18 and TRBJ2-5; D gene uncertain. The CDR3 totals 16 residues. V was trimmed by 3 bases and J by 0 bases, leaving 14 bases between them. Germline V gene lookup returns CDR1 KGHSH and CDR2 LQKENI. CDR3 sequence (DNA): TGTGCCAGCTCACCGCGTCCACTCGCTTACCAAGAGACCCAGTACTTC. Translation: CASSPRPLAYQETQYF. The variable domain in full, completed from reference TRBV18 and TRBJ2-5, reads NAGVMQNPRHLVRRRGQEARLRCSPMKGHSHVYWYRQLPEEGLKFMVYLQKENIIDESGMPKERFSAEFPKEGPSILRIQQVVRGDSAAYFCASSPRPLAYQETQYFGPGTRLLVL.

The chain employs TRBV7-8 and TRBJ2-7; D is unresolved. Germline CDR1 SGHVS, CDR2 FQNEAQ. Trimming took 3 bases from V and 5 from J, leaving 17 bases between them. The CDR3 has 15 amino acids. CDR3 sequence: CASSFERQLGHEQYF. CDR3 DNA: TGTGCCAGCAGCTTCGAAAGACAACTTGGCCACGAGCAGTACTTC.

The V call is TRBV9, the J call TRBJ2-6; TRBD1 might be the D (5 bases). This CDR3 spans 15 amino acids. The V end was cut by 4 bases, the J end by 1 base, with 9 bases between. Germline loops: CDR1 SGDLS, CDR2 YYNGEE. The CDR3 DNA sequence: TGTGCCAGCAGCCCGCAGGGATCTGGGGCCAACGTCCTGACTTTC. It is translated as CASSPQGSGANVLTF.

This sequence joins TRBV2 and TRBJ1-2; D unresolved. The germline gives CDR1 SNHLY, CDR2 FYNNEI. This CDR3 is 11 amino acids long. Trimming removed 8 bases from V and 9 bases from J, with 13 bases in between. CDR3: CASGTEISYTF. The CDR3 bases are TGTGCCAGCGGAACAGAAATCAGCTACACCTTC.

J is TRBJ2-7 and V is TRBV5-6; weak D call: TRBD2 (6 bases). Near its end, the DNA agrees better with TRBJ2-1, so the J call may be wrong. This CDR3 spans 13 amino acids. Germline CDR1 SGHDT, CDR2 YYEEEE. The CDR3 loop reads CASSLAGVVEQFF. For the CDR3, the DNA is TGTGCCAGCAGCTTGGCGGGAGTGGTTGAGCAGTTCTTC.

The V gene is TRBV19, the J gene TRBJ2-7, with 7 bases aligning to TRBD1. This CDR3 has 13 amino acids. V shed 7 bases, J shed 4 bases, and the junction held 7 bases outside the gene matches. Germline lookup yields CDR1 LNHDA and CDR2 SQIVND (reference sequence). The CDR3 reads CASTSGTDYEQYF. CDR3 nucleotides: TGTGCCAGTACCTCCGGGACAGATTACGAGCAGTACTTC.

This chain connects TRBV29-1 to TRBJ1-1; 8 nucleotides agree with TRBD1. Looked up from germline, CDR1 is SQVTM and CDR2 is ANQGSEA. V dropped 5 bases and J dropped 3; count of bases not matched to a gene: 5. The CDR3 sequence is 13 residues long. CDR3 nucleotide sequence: TGCAGCGTTAGCTACAGGGGGGACACTGAAGCTTTCTTT. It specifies CSVSYRGDTEAFF. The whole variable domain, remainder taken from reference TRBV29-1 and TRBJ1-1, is SAVISQKPSRDICQRGTSLTIQCQVDSQVTMMFWYRQQPGQSLTLIATANQGSEATYESGFVIDKFPISRPNLTFSTLTVSNMSPEDSSIYLCSVSYRGDTEAFFGQGTRLTVV.

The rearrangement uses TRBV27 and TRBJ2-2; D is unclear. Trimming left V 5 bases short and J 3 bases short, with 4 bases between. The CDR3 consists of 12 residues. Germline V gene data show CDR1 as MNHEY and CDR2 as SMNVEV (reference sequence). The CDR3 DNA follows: TGTGCCAGCAGTCTACACACCGGGGAGCTGTTTTTT. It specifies CASSLHTGELFF.

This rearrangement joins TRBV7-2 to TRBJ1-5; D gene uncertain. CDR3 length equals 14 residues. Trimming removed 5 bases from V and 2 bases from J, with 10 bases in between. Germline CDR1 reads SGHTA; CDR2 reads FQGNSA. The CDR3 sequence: CASSDRHGNQPQHF. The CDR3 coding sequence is TGTGCCAGCAGCGATCGGCATGGCAATCAGCCCCAGCATTTT. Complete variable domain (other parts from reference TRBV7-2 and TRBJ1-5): GAGVSQSPSNKVTEKGKDVELRCDPISGHTALYWYRQSLGQGLEFLIYFQGNSAPDKSGLPSDRFSAERTGGSVSTLTIQRTQQEDSAVYLCASSDRHGNQPQHFGDGTRLSIL.

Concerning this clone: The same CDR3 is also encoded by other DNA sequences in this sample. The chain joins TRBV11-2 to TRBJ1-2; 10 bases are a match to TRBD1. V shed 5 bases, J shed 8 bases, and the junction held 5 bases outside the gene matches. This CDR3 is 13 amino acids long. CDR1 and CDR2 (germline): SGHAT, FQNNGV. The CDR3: CASSPGTGDGYTF. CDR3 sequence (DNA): TGTGCCAGCAGCCCCGGGACAGGGGACGGCTACACCTTC.

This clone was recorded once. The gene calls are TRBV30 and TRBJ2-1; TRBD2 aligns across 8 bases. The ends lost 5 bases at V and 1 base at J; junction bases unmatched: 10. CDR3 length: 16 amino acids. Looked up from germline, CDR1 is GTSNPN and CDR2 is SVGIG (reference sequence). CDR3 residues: CAWGGAGTRSYNEQFF. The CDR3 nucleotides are TGTGCCTGGGGAGGTGCCGGGACTAGGTCCTACAATGAGCAGTTCTTC.

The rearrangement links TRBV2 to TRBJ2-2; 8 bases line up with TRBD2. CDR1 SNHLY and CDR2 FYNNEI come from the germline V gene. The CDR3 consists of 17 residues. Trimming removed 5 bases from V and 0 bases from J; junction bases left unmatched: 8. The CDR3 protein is CASSSDGGAANTGELFF. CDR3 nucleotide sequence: TGTGCCAGCAGTTCCGACGGGGGGGCCGCGAACACCGGGGAGCTGTTTTTT.

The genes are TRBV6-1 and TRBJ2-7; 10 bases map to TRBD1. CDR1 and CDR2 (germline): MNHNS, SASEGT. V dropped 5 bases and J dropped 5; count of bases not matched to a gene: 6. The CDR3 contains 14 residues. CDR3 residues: CASSRTGGYHEQYF. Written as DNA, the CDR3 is TGTGCCAGCAGTAGGACAGGGGGTTACCACGAGCAGTACTTC.

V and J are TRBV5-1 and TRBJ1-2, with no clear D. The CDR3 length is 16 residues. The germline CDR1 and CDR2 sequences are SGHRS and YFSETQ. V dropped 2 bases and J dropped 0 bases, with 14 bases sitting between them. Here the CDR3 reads CASSLEMARANYGYTF. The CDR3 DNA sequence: TGCGCCAGCAGCTTAGAAATGGCACGAGCTAACTATGGCTACACCTTC.

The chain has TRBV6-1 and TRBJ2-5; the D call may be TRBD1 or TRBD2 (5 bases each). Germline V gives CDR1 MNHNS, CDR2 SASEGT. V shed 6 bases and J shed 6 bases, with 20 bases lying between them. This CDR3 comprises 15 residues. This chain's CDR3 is CASSPGPTSAQTQYF. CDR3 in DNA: TGTGCCAGCAGCCCGGGACCGACGTCCGCGCAGACCCAGTACTTC.

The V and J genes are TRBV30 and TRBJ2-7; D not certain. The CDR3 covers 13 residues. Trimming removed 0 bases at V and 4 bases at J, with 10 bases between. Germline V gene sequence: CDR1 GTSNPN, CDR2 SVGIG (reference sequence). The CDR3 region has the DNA TGTGCCTGGAGTGTATACCCGGCGTACGAGCAGTACTTC. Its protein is CAWSVYPAYEQYF.

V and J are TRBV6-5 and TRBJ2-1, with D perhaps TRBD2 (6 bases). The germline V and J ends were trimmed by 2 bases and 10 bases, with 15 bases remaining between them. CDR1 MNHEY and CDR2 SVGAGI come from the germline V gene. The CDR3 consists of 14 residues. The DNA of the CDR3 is TGTGCCAGCAGTTACATGGGAGGTCCGGGGGAGCAGTTCTTC. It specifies CASSYMGGPGEQFF.

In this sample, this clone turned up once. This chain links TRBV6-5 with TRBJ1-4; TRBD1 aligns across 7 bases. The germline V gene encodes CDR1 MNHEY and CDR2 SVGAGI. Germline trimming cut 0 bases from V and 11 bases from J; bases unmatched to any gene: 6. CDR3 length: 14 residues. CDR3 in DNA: TGTGCCAGCAGTTACTCAGAGGGGGCGCGGAAACTGTTTTTT. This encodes CASSYSEGARKLFF.

DNA for the CDR3: TGTGCCAGCAGCGTAGTGTCGCGTCAGCCCCAGCATTTT. As protein: CASSVVSRQPQHF. The chain links TRBV9 to TRBJ1-5; the D is unclear. The length of the CDR3 is 13 residues. CDR1 SGDLS and CDR2 YYNGEE come from the germline V gene. Trimming pared 0 bases from V and 6 bases from J, leaving 7 bases between.

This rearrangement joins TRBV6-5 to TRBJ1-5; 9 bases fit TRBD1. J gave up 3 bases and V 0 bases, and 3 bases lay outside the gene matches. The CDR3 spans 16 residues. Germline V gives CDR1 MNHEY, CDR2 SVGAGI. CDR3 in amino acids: CASSYSGTGPNQPQHF. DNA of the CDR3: TGTGCCAGCAGTTACTCCGGGACAGGGCCCAATCAGCCCCAGCATTTT.